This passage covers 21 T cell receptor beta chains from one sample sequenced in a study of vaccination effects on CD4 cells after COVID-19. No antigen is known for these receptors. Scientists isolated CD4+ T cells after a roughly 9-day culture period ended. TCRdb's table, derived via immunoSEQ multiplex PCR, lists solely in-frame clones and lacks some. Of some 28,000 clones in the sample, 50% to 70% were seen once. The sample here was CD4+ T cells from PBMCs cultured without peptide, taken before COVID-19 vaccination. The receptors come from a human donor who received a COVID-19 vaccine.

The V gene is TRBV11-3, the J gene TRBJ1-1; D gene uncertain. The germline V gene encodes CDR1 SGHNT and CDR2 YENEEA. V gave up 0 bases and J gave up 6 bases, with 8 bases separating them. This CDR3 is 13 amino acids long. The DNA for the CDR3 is TGTGCCAGCAGCTTAGACCGATTGGCTGAAGCTTTCTTT. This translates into CASSLDRLAEAFF.

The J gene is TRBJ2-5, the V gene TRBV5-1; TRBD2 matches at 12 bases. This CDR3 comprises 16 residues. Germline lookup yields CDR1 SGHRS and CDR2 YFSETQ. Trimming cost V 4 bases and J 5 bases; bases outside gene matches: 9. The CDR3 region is CASSVLTSGGRETQYF. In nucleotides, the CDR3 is TGCGCCAGCAGCGTTTTGACTAGCGGGGGCAGGGAGACCCAGTACTTC.

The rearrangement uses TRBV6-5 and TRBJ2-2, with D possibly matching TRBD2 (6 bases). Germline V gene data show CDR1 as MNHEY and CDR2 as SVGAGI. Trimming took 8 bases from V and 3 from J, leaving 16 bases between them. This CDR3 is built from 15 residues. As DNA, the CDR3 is TGTGCCAGCCGCACGACGGGAGTGGACACCGGGGAGCTGTTTTTT. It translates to CASRTTGVDTGELFF.

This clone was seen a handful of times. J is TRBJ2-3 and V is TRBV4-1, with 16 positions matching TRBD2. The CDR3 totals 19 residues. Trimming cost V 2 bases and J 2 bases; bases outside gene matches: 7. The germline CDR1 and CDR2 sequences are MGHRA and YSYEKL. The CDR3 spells CASSQKGLAGGPDTDTQYF. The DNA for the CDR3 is TGCGCCAGCAGCCAAAAGGGACTAGCGGGGGGGCCGGACACAGATACGCAGTATTTT.

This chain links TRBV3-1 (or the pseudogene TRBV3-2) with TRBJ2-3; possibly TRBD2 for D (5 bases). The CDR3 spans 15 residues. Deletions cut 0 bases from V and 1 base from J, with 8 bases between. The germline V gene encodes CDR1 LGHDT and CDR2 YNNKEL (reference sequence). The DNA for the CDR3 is TGTGCCAGCAGCCAAGATAGCGTCGGCACAGATACGCAGTATTTT. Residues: CASSQDSVGTDTQYF.

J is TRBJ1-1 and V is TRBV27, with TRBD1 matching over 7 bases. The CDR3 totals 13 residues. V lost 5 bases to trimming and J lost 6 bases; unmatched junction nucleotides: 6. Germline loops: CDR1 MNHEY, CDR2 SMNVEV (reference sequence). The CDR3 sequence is CASSQRTGAEAFF. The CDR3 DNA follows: TGTGCCAGCAGTCAACGGACAGGCGCTGAAGCTTTCTTT.

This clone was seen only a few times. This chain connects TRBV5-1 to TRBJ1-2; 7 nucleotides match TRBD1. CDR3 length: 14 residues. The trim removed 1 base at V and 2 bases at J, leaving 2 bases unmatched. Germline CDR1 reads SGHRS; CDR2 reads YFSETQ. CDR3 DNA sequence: TGCGCCAGCAGCTTGCGGGGACAGAACTATGGCTACACCTTC. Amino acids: CASSLRGQNYGYTF.

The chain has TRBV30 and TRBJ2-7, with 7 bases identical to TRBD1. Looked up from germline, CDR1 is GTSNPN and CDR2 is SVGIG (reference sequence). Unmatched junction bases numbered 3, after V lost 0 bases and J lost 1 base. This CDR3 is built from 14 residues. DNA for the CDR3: TGTGCCTGGAGTGTACAGGGGTTGTCCTACGAGCAGTACTTC. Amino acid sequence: CAWSVQGLSYEQYF.

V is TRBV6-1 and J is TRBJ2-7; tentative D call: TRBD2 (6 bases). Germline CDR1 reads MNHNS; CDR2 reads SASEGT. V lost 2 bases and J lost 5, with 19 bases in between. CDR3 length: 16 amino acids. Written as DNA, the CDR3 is TGTGCCAGCAGTGAATTTCCCGCTAGCGTTGGCAACGAGCAGTACTTC. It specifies CASSEFPASVGNEQYF.

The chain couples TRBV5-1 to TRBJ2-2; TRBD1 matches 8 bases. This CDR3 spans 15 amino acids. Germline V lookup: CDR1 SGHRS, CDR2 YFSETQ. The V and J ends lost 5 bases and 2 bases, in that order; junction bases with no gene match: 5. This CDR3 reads CASRDRGVNTGELFF. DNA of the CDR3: TGCGCCAGCAGAGACAGGGGCGTCAACACCGGGGAGCTGTTTTTT.

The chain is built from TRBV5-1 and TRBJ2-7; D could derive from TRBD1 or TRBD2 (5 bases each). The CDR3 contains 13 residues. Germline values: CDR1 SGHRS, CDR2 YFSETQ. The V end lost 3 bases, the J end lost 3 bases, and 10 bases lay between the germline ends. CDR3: CASSSGTLYEQYF. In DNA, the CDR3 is TGCGCCAGCAGCTCCGGGACGCTCTACGAGCAGTACTTC. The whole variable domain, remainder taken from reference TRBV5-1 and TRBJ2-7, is KAGVTQTPRYLIKTRGQQVTLSCSPISGHRSVSWYQQTPGQGLQFLFEYFSETQRNKGNFPGRFSGRQFSNSRSEMNVSTLELGDSALYLCASSSGTLYEQYFGPGTRLTVT.

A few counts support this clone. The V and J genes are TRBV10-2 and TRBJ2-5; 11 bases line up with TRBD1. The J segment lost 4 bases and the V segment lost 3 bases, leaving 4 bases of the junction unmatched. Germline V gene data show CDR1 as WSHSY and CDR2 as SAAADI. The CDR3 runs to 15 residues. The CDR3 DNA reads TGCGCCAGCAGTGAATCCGGGACAGGGGGAGAGACCCAGTACTTC. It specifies CASSESGTGGETQYF.

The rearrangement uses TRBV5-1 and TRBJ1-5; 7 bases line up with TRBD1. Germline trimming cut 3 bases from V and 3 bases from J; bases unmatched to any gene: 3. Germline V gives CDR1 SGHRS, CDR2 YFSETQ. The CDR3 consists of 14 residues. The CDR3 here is CASSSGQNNQPQHF. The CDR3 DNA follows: TGCGCCAGCAGCTCGGGACAGAACAATCAGCCCCAGCATTTT. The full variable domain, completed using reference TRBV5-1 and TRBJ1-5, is KAGVTQTPRYLIKTRGQQVTLSCSPISGHRSVSWYQQTPGQGLQFLFEYFSETQRNKGNFPGRFSGRQFSNSRSEMNVSTLELGDSALYLCASSSGQNNQPQHFGDGTRLSIL.

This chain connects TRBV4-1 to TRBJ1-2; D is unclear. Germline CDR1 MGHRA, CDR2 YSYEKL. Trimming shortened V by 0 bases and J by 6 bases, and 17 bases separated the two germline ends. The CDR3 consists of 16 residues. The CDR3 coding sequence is TGCGCCAGCAGCCAAGAAAATGGTGTAGCCCGAGATGGCTACACCTTC. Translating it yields CASSQENGVARDGYTF.

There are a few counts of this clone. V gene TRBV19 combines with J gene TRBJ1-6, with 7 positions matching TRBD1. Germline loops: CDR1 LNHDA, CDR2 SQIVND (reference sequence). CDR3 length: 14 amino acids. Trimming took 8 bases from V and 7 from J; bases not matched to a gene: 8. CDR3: CASSPGQKNSPLHF. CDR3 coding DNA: TGTGCCAGTTCCCCGGGACAGAAAAATTCACCCCTCCACTTT.

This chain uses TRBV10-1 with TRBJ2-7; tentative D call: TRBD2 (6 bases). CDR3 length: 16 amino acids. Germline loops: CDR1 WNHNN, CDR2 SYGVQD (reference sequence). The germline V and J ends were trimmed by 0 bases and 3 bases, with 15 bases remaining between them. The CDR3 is CASSESRGTGSYEQYF. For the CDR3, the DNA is TGCGCCAGCAGTGAGTCTCGGGGGACCGGGAGCTACGAGCAGTACTTC.

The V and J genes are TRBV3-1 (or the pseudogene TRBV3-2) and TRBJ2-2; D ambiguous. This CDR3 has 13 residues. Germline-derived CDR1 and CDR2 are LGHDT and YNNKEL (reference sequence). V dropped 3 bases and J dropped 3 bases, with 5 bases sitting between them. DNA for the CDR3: TGTGCCAGCAGCCATAGGGACACCGGGGAGCTGTTTTTT. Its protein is CASSHRDTGELFF.

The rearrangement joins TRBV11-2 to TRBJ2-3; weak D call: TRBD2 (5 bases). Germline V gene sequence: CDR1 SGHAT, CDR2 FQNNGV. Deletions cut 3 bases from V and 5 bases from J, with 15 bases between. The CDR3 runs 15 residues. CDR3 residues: CASSFLTRGEDTQYF. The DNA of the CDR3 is TGTGCCAGCAGCTTCCTAACTAGAGGAGAAGATACGCAGTATTTT.

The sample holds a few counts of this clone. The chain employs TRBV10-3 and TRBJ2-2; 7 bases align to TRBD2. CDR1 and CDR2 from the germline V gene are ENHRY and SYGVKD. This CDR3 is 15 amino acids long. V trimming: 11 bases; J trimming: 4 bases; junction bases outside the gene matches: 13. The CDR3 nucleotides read TGTGCCGGCGCCGGGACTACAGACCCCACCGGGGAGCTGTTTTTT. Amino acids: CAGAGTTDPTGELFF.

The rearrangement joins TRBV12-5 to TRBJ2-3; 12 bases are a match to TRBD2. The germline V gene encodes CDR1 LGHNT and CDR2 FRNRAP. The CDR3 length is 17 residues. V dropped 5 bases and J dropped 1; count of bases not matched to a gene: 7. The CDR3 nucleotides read TGTGCTAGTGGTATCGGGACTAGCGGGTCCGGCACAGATACGCAGTATTTT. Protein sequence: CASGIGTSGSGTDTQYF.

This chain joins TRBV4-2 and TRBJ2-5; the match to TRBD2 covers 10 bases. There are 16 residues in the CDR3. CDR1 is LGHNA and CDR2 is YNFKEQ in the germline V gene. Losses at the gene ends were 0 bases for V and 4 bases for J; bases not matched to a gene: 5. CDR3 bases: TGTGCCAGCAGCCAAGATGGCGCTAGCGGGAGAGAGACCCAGTACTTC. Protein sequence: CASSQDGASGRETQYF.